These T cell receptor beta chains were read from a single sample in a study of neurological immune-mediated disorders. TCRdb redid the calling of the 5' RACE reads with MiXCR, one entry per CDR3 protein. This table holds roughly 76,000 distinct CDR3 sequences, approximately 3.4% found once. The sample taken for sequencing was PBMCs. The origin of the receptors is a woman aged 45-65 years with multiple sclerosis. Both conserved end residues are part of each CDR3. Fields, in order: D gene, J gene, V gene, clone size, CDR3 protein, CDR3 DNA. A D gene is named only where the DNA matches it firmly. Some rows mark clone size as missing; the rest say once, few, many or name a class of expanded clone.

NA	TRBJ1-2	TRBV4-2	many	CASSQETTGTKGPNYGYTF	TGTGCCAGCAGCCAAGAAACTACCGGGACAAAAGGACCTAACTATGGCTACACCTTC
NA	TRBJ1-1	TRBV12-3/TRBV12-4	many	CASSPDRRRAFF	TGTGCCAGCAGTCCAGACAGGCGGCGGGCTTTCTTT
NA	TRBJ2-7	TRBV20-1	many	CSASTGRPYEQYF	TGCAGTGCTAGTACAGGGAGACCCTACGAGCAGTACTTC
TRBD1	TRBJ2-5	TRBV6-5	many	CASSTTGRETQYF	TGTGCCAGCAGTACGACAGGGCGAGAGACCCAGTACTTC
NA	TRBJ2-5	TRBV3-1	many	CASSIRETQYF	TGTGCCAGCAGCATTCGGGAGACCCAGTACTTC
TRBD2	TRBJ2-7	TRBV5-1	many	CASNSAGGNEQYF	TGCGCCAGCAACTCCGCGGGAGGGAACGAGCAGTACTTC
NA	TRBJ2-1	TRBV20-1	many	CSAVQGYDEQFF	TGCAGTGCTGTGCAGGGTTACGATGAGCAGTTCTTC
TRBD2	TRBJ2-2	TRBV4-1	NA	CASSRGSGRYDNGELFF	TGCGCCAGCAGCCGTGGTAGCGGGAGGTACGACAACGGGGAGCTGTTTTTT
NA	TRBJ1-1	TRBV7-9	many	CASSLISGPTEAFF	TGTGCCAGCAGCTTAATTTCGGGGCCCACTGAAGCTTTCTTT
NA	TRBJ2-5	TRBV20-1	many	CSASPGRRGETQYF	TGCAGTGCTTCACCGGGACGACGGGGAGAGACCCAGTACTTC
NA	TRBJ2-4	TRBV12-3/TRBV12-4	many	CATMEGGKNIQYF	TGTGCCACCATGGAGGGGGGAAAAAACATTCAGTACTTC
TRBD2	TRBJ2-1	TRBV5-1	many	CASSTQGTSGGNEQFF	TGCGCCAGCAGCACTCAGGGAACTAGCGGAGGCAATGAGCAGTTCTTC
TRBD1	TRBJ2-5	TRBV28	many	CASSLKGAGGTQYF	TGTGCCAGCAGCCTAAAGGGGGCCGGTGGGACCCAGTACTTC
NA	TRBJ2-3	TRBV6-5	many	CASRGYPRWADTQYF	TGTGCCAGCAGGGGCTACCCCCGTTGGGCAGATACGCAGTATTTT
TRBD2	TRBJ2-3	TRBV6-4	many	CASSVSGGLTDTQYF	TGTGCCAGCAGTGTCAGCGGGGGGCTCACAGATACGCAGTATTTT
NA	TRBJ2-3	TRBV5-1	many	CASSLDRASTDTQYF	TGCGCCAGCAGCTTGGACAGGGCTAGCACAGATACGCAGTATTTT
TRBD2	TRBJ2-5	TRBV29-1	many	CSVRGLAGGEWQETQYF	TGCAGCGTCAGGGGACTAGCGGGGGGGGAATGGCAAGAGACCCAGTACTTC
TRBD2	TRBJ2-3	TRBV20-1	NA	CSAREASGPHPGADTQYF	TGCAGTGCTAGAGAGGCTAGCGGGCCTCACCCCGGCGCAGATACGCAGTATTTT
NA	TRBJ2-1	TRBV5-1	many	CASSLTAGASSYNEQFF	TGCGCCAGCAGCTTGACGGCTGGCGCCAGCTCCTACAATGAGCAGTTCTTC
NA	TRBJ2-3	TRBV7-6	many	CASSLIFGGTDTQYF	TGTGCCAGCAGCTTAATTTTCGGCGGCACAGATACGCAGTATTTT
NA	TRBJ2-5	TRBV7-9	many	CASSFLETQYF	TGTGCCAGCAGCTTTCTTGAGACCCAGTACTTC
TRBD2	TRBJ2-7	TRBV6-2/TRBV6-3	many	CASRGTGGAYF	TGTGCCAGCAGGGGAACGGGAGGTGCGTACTTC
TRBD1	TRBJ2-2	TRBV12-3/TRBV12-4	many	CASSSIDRAHTGELFF	TGTGCCAGCAGTTCTATTGACAGGGCCCACACCGGGGAGCTGTTTTTT
NA	TRBJ2-1	TRBV3-1	many	CASSQAGLALGNEQFF	TGTGCCAGCAGCCAAGCGGGTCTAGCATTGGGCAATGAGCAGTTCTTC
TRBD2	TRBJ2-1	TRBV5-1	many	CASSQGLAGGGEQFF	TGCGCCAGCAGCCAGGGACTAGCGGGAGGTGGTGAGCAGTTCTTC
NA	TRBJ2-7	TRBV27	many	CASTDSPDGSFPYEQYF	TGTGCCAGCACCGACTCGCCCGACGGTAGCTTTCCCTACGAGCAGTACTTC
TRBD2	TRBJ2-7	TRBV7-2	many	CASSPSGTSGIYEQYF	TGTGCCAGCAGCCCATCTGGGACTAGCGGGATCTACGAGCAGTACTTC
NA	TRBJ2-1	TRBV5-1	many	CASSLAASNNEQFF	TGCGCCAGCAGCTTGGCGGCTAGCAACAATGAGCAGTTCTTC
TRBD1	TRBJ2-1	TRBV6-5	many	CASSYGPGGYNEQFF	TGTGCCAGCAGTTACGGGCCAGGGGGCTACAATGAGCAGTTCTTC
NA	TRBJ2-6	TRBV29-1	many	CSVRSSGANVLTF	TGCAGCGTTAGGTCCTCTGGGGCCAACGTCCTGACTTTC
NA	TRBJ2-5	TRBV11-2	NA	CASVGRAGRETQYF	TGTGCCAGCGTCGGCAGGGCGGGGAGGGAGACCCAGTACTTC
NA	TRBJ1-1	TRBV20-1	many	CSAREQGGRTEAFF	TGCAGTGCTAGAGAACAGGGAGGAAGGACTGAAGCTTTCTTT
TRBD1	TRBJ1-2	TRBV7-2	many	CASSSQGGAGGYTF	TGTGCCAGCAGCTCCCAAGGGGGCGCAGGTGGCTACACCTTC
NA	TRBJ1-1	TRBV12-3/TRBV12-4	many	CASSLGQGKSFF	TGTGCCAGCAGTTTAGGGCAGGGGAAGTCTTTCTTT
NA	TRBJ2-7	TRBV20-1	many	CSASPQGLGGEQYF	TGCAGTGCTTCCCCTCAGGGTCTTGGGGGCGAGCAGTACTTC
NA	TRBJ2-5	TRBV7-6	many	CASSLALQETQYF	TGTGCCAGCAGCTTAGCCTTGCAAGAGACCCAGTACTTC
TRBD1	TRBJ2-1	TRBV5-6	few	CASSLIVGQGYNEQFF	TGTGCCAGCAGCTTGATTGTGGGACAGGGATACAATGAGCAGTTCTTC
NA	TRBJ2-1	TRBV20-1	many	CSAPRTSSYNEQFF	TGCAGTGCTCCCCGGACTTCCTCCTACAATGAGCAGTTCTTC
TRBD1	TRBJ1-5	TRBV5-6	NA	CASSLGQGVGQPQHF	TGTGCCAGCAGCTTAGGGCAGGGGGTCGGTCAGCCCCAGCATTTT
NA	TRBJ2-3	TRBV20-1	many	CSARSQGLSVRGWDTQYF	TGCAGTGCTAGATCTCAGGGCCTGAGCGTCCGGGGGTGGGATACGCAGTATTTT
NA	TRBJ1-2	TRBV29-1	many	CSVETGHRGYTF	TGCAGCGTTGAGACAGGTCATCGGGGCTACACCTTC
NA	TRBJ2-5	TRBV5-1	many	CASNPGVGETQYF	TGCGCCAGCAACCCGGGGGTAGGAGAGACCCAGTACTTC
TRBD1	TRBJ2-3	TRBV20-1	many	CSASRRTGGTDTQYF	TGCAGTGCTAGTAGAAGGACAGGGGGCACAGATACGCAGTATTTT
NA	TRBJ1-2	TRBV5-1	many	CASSTGRQPGYTF	TGCGCCAGCAGCACGGGGCGACAGCCGGGCTACACCTTC
TRBD2	TRBJ2-1	TRBV6-2/TRBV6-3	many	CASKVGLAGNYNEQFF	TGTGCCAGCAAAGTCGGACTAGCGGGGAATTACAATGAGCAGTTCTTC
TRBD2	TRBJ2-7	TRBV20-1	many	CSARDRRGVIPRGYEQYF	TGCAGTGCTAGAGATCGCCGGGGGGTGATACCTCGGGGCTACGAGCAGTACTTC
NA	TRBJ1-6	TRBV20-1	many	CSARDPSTYNSPLHF	TGCAGTGCTAGAGATCCGAGTACCTATAATTCACCCCTCCACTTT
NA	TRBJ2-1	TRBV15	many	CATSARWGGGQNEQFF	TGTGCCACCAGCGCCCGGTGGGGCGGGGGCCAGAATGAGCAGTTCTTC
NA	TRBJ2-3	TRBV5-6	many	CASSSRGLAVHTQYF	TGTGCCAGCAGCTCAAGGGGGCTAGCGGTACATACGCAGTATTTT
TRBD1	TRBJ1-2	TRBV2	many	CASSAGTGGGYGYTF	TGTGCCAGCAGTGCCGGGACAGGGGGCGGATATGGCTACACCTTC